This passage covers 14 T cell receptor beta chains from one sample sequenced in a study of identical twins' blood T cells. TCRdb used MiXCR to reprocess the 5' RACE reads, holding one entry per CDR3 protein. The data show 400,000 or so distinct CDR3 sequences, approximately 30% seen once. Sequencing used PBMCs. Receptor source: a woman between 18 and 55 years old in good health.

The chain carries TRBV7-9 and TRBJ1-5; D not certain. CDR1 is SEHNR and CDR2 is FQNEAQ in the germline V gene (reference sequence). The CDR3 covers 15 residues. The V end lost 4 bases, the J end lost 1 base, and 11 bases lay between the germline ends. The CDR3 region has the DNA TGTGCCAGCAGCTCCTCCCTGGGGAGCAATCAGCCCCAGCATTTT. Translating it yields CASSSSLGSNQPQHF. Combining the CDR3 with reference TRBV7-9 and TRBJ1-5 gives the whole variable domain DTGVSQNPRHKITKRGQNVTFRCDPISEHNRLYWYRQTLGQGPEFLTYFQNEAQLEKSRLLSDRFSAERPKGSFSTLEIQRTEQGDSAMYLCASSSSLGSNQPQHFGDGTRLSIL.

The rearrangement uses TRBV5-5 and TRBJ1-4, with a weak D call TRBD1 (6 bases). There are 15 residues in the CDR3. CDR1 and CDR2 (germline): SGHKS, YYEKEE (reference sequence). Trimming left V 6 bases short and J 8 bases short, with 20 bases between. CDR3 coding DNA: TGTGCCAGCACCACACGGGGGGCCGTGGAGGAAAAACTGTTTTTT. Translating gives CASTTRGAVEEKLFF.

The rearrangement joins TRBV27 to TRBJ2-1; the match to TRBD2 covers 8 bases. Germline V gene lookup returns CDR1 MNHEY and CDR2 SMNVEV (reference sequence). The CDR3 covers 15 residues. V lost 3 bases to trimming and J lost 2 bases; unmatched junction nucleotides: 3. The CDR3 loop is CASSFRAGAYNEQFF. The CDR3 coding sequence is TGTGCCAGCAGTTTTCGAGCGGGAGCCTACAATGAGCAGTTCTTC.

The chain has TRBV11-2 and TRBJ2-2; no firm D call. Trimming pared 2 bases from V and 10 bases from J, leaving 11 bases between. The CDR3 consists of 13 residues. In germline, CDR1 is SGHAT, CDR2 FQNNGV. This CDR3 reads CASSLSPSVELFF. The CDR3 DNA follows: TGTGCCAGCAGCTTATCTCCCTCCGTGGAGCTGTTTTTT.

J is TRBJ1-1 and V is TRBV20-1; D possibly corresponds to TRBD1 (6 bases). The CDR3 totals 12 residues. Germline loops: CDR1 DFQATT, CDR2 SNEGSKA (reference sequence). Trimming pared 4 bases from V and 4 bases from J, leaving 10 bases between. This chain's CDR3 is CSATDSSTEAFF. The CDR3 coding sequence is TGCAGTGCTACGGACAGTTCCACTGAAGCTTTCTTT.

This clonotype was counted only a few times. The rearrangement joins TRBV6-2 or TRBV6-3 to TRBJ2-3, with D perhaps TRBD2 (5 bases). The germline CDR1 and CDR2 sequences are MNHEY and SVGEGT. This CDR3 spans 16 amino acids. The V gene lost 3 bases and the J gene lost 6 bases, with 19 bases spanning the gap. The CDR3 is CASSYSVGVQEDTQYF. CDR3 nucleotide sequence: TGTGCCAGCAGTTATTCCGTCGGGGTCCAAGAGGATACGCAGTATTTT.

This clonotype occurred a few times. This sequence joins TRBV6-5 and TRBJ1-1; D is ambiguous. The V gene's germline CDR1 is MNHEY and CDR2 SVGAGI. The V end was cut by 5 bases, the J end by 5 bases, with 21 bases between. This CDR3 is 16 amino acids long. CDR3 region: CASSRTPDGRETEAFF. The CDR3 bases are TGTGCCAGCAGTCGAACCCCAGACGGGAGGGAAACTGAAGCTTTCTTT.

This sequence joins TRBV2 and TRBJ1-5, with TRBD1 as a possible D gene (6 bases). The CDR3 sequence is 11 residues long. Germline values: CDR1 SNHLY, CDR2 FYNNEI. Trimming pared 1 base from V and 13 bases from J, leaving 8 bases between. This CDR3 reads CASSEVGTQHF. CDR3 bases: TGTGCCAGCAGTGAAGTCGGGACACAGCATTTT.

This clonotype was picked up many times. The chain combines TRBV27 with TRBJ1-1; D call uncertain. From germline, CDR1 is MNHEY and CDR2 SMNVEV (reference sequence). The CDR3 is made up of 14 amino acids. V lost 3 bases and J lost 1, with 9 bases in between. The CDR3 spells CASSLGFGNTEAFF. The CDR3 DNA reads TGTGCCAGCAGTTTGGGTTTCGGGAACACTGAAGCTTTCTTT.

This rearrangement joins TRBV7-9 to TRBJ1-1; D might be TRBD1 (5 bases). V lost 4 bases and J 4 bases, leaving 16 bases between the germline ends. Germline V gene data show CDR1 as SEHNR and CDR2 as FQNEAQ (reference sequence). This CDR3 is 15 amino acids long. DNA of the CDR3: TGTGCCAGCAGCTCTCGGGGGGGGAAGGGCACTGAAGCTTTCTTT. Translation: CASSSRGGKGTEAFF.

In its sample, this clonotype was seen a few times. This chain connects TRBV2 to TRBJ2-7; D remains unclear. This CDR3 has 12 residues. Germline CDR1 SNHLY, CDR2 FYNNEI. V was cut by 4 bases and J by 1 base, with 5 bases left in between. The CDR3: CASSALSYEQYF. In DNA form, the CDR3 reads TGTGCCAGCAGTGCTTTGTCCTACGAGCAGTACTTC. The full variable domain, completed using reference TRBV2 and TRBJ2-7, is EPEVTQTPSHQVTQMGQEVILRCVPISNHLYFYWYRQILGQKVEFLVSFYNNEISEKSEIFDDQFSVERPDGSNFTLKIRSTKLEDSAMYFCASSALSYEQYFGPGTRLTVT.

This clonotype was seen a few times. Germline and junction disagree at one end, which may indicate a read error. The rearrangement links TRBV20-1 to TRBJ1-1; D is unclear. From germline, CDR1 is DFQATT and CDR2 SNEGSKA (reference sequence). The CDR3 is 12 residues long. The CDR3 region has the DNA TGCAGTGCTAGGACTCAGATCACTGATGCTTTCTTT. Translation gives CSARTQITDAFF.

The chain carries TRBV6-1 and TRBJ1-1, with 7 bases identical to TRBD1. Germline V CDR1 and CDR2: MNHNS, SASEGT. CDR3 size: 14 residues. V lost 5 bases, J lost 5 bases, and 8 bases stayed unmatched. CDR3 sequence: CASSLDRVVTEAFF. CDR3 nucleotides: TGTGCCAGCAGTCTTGACAGGGTGGTGACTGAAGCTTTCTTT.

The genes are TRBV20-1 and TRBJ1-6; 7 positions match TRBD1. The junction had 14 bases not matched to a gene; V was cut back by 6 bases and J by 9 bases. CDR1 and CDR2 from the germline V gene are DFQATT and SNEGSKA (reference sequence). CDR3 size: 15 residues. In DNA form, the CDR3 reads TGCAGTGCCTCAACCCAGACAGGGTTTGGTTCACCCCTCCACTTT. Its protein product is CSASTQTGFGSPLHF.